What follows are 8 T cell receptor beta chains derived from one specimen sequenced in a study of Graves' ophthalmopathy and Graves' hyperthyroidism. The authors amplified TCR beta CDR3 regions from RNA transcripts. Amplification began with first-round RT-PCR using HTBI primers, then second-round multiplex PCR was performed. TCRdb reprocessed the multiplex PCR reads with MiXCR, giving one entry per CDR3 protein. This table holds about 620,000 distinct CDR3 sequences, about a fifth found once. The sample was peripheral blood. These receptors all come from a woman younger than 30 with stable Graves' hyperthyroidism. Some clones in this sample may be carry-over from other donors' samples.

In regard to this clonotype: Possible read error: a much larger clone is one base away. This CDR3 fails to terminate in the conserved phenylalanine or tryptophan, so it likely reflects a read error. The rearrangement uses TRBV19 and TRBJ1-3; D is uncertain. V gave up 4 bases and J gave up 4 bases, with 2 bases separating them. CDR1 is LNHDA and CDR2 is SQIVND in the germline V gene (reference sequence). There are 11 residues in the CDR3. CDR3 coding DNA: TGTGCCAGTAGTACGGGAAACACCATATATTAT. Its translation: CASSTGNTIYY.

This clonotype occurred many times. This chain links TRBV6-2 or TRBV6-3 with TRBJ2-3, with a weak D call TRBD2 (6 bases). V dropped 7 bases and J dropped 2 bases, with 10 bases sitting between them. The CDR3 runs to 13 residues. Germline V gene sequence: CDR1 MNHEY, CDR2 SVGEGT. The CDR3 DNA reads as TGTGCCAGCACCAGGGACTTCACAGATACGCAGTATTTT. It is translated as CASTRDFTDTQYF.

This rearrangement joins TRBV6-2 or TRBV6-3 to TRBJ1-2; D gene ambiguous. CDR1 and CDR2 from the germline V gene are MNHEY and SVGEGT. The CDR3 loop spans 13 amino acids. V dropped 7 bases and J dropped 4 bases, with 13 bases sitting between them. The CDR3 region has the DNA TGTGCCAGCAAAACCCAGGACCTCTATGGCTACACCTTC. This translates into CASKTQDLYGYTF.

This clonotype was recorded at least ten times. The chain links TRBV7-9 to TRBJ1-2; D not resolved. CDR1 is SEHNR and CDR2 is FQNEAQ in the germline V gene (reference sequence). CDR3 length equals 14 residues. V lost 1 base, J lost 7 bases, and 13 bases lay in between. The CDR3, as DNA: TGTGCCAGCAGCTTAGATCGGACCCTTGGTGGCTACACCTTC. Translation: CASSLDRTLGGYTF.

This clonotype has ten or more counts. The chain employs TRBV28 and TRBJ1-1; maybe TRBD1 (6 bases). V dropped 5 bases and J dropped 2 bases, with 15 bases sitting between them. The length of the CDR3 is 15 residues. Germline assignment: CDR1 MDHEN and CDR2 SYDVKM. The CDR3 here is CASSKGGSQNTEAFF. The CDR3, as DNA: TGTGCCAGCAGTAAGGGGGGCAGCCAAAACACTGAAGCTTTCTTT.

This clonotype was observed many times. V gene TRBV12-3 or TRBV12-4 combines with J gene TRBJ1-5; D gene unclear. The CDR3 runs to 15 residues. V lost 6 bases and J 2 bases, leaving 14 bases between the germline ends. Written as DNA, the CDR3 is TGTGCCAGCAGCCCCCGCATCCAGGGCAATCAGCCCCAGCATTTT. Its translation is CASSPRIQGNQPQHF.

The chain carries TRBV5-1 and TRBJ2-7; D is undetermined. Looked up from germline, CDR1 is SGHRS and CDR2 is YFSETQ. The CDR3 has 15 amino acids. V lost 1 base to trimming and J lost 2 bases, with 13 bases between them. The DNA for the CDR3 is TGCGCCAGCAGCTTGCAGGTGAACGCCGCCTACGAGCAGTACTTC. This translates into CASSLQVNAAYEQYF.

There are many counts of this clonotype. V and J are TRBV12-5 and TRBJ2-5; D gene uncertain. V lost 4 bases to trimming and J lost 5 bases, with 14 bases between them. The CDR3 totals 14 residues. Germline values: CDR1 LGHNT, CDR2 FRNRAP. The CDR3 DNA follows: TGTGCTAGTGGTTCCGCAGGTACGACGGAGACCCAGTACTTC. It specifies CASGSAGTTETQYF.